This record covers a single T cell receptor (beta chain). The table came from immunoSEQ multiplex PCR; TCRdb's copy has only in-frame clones and leaves some out. Counted here are 80,000 to 100,000 clones, 85% to 90% occurring once; the ten biggest clones make up roughly 2.8%. The CDR3 extends over 15 amino acids. CDR1 is SGHVS and CDR2 is FQNEAQ in the germline V gene. V gave up 7 bases and J gave up 1 base, with 14 bases separating them. This record belongs to a study of T cell responses to AZD1222 COVID-19 vaccine. The source is an adult in good health. This sample comprised peripheral blood, obtained on day 0 of MenACWY control vaccination. The rearrangement uses TRBV7-8 and TRBJ2-1, with D unclear. Here the CDR3 reads CASTLQPRSYNEQFF. The CDR3 coding sequence is TGTGCCAGCACCCTTCAACCCCGGTCCTACAATGAGCAGTTCTTC.